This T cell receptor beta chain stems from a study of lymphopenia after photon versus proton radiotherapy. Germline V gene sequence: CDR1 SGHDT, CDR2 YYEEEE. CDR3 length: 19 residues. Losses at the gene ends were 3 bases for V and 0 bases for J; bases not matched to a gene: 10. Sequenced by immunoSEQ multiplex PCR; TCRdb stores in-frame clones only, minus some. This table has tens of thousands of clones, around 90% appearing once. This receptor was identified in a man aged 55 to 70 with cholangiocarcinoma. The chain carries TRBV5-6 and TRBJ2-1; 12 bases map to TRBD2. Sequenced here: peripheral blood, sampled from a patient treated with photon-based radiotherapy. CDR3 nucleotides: TGTGCCAGCAGCTCGGGACTAGCGGGCTTAACCGTCTCCTACAATGAGCAGTTCTTC. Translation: CASSSGLAGLTVSYNEQFF.